Sequencing of this T cell receptor (beta chain) was carried out in a study of shared clonotypes between healthy human individuals (dated by TCRdb to 2018 to 2021). Regarding the study in general: A couple of women and three men aged 18 to 49 years were included in the cohort. For each donor, CD4 naive and CD4 memory were each given three plates, CD8 naive was given two plates, and CD8 memory was given one plate. To estimate repertoire size and how much clonotypes are shared between individuals, the study performed deep sequencing of blood TCR repertoires from a few healthy adults. To increase sequencing depth and limit assay-specific biases, TCR repertoire library preparation and sequencing were carried out by different laboratories using diverse techniques. Between about 0.85 and 10 billion PBMCs per donor were obtained by leukapheresis.

With respect to this clone: No antigen is known for it. No much larger clone exists at a distance of one base, and base qualities are not known.

Broader findings and caveats from the paper: Because the study included a small number of donors, the genetic and exposure-history diversity represented was limited. Based on pairwise subsampling, the degree of clonotype sharing among donors was expected to be affected by sequencing depth. Sampling was limited to blood, and TCR repertoires in tissue likely differ from TCR repertoires in blood. Higher generation probabilities were observed for clonotypes shared by all four sorted-subset donors than for non-shared clonotypes. Naive subsets generally had larger estimated clonotype richness than memory subsets did. Rarefaction of sorted-subset datasets indicated incomplete sequencing despite the large sequencing depth. When a few donors were compared, the shared fraction of clonotypes was approximately 5% for naive CD4, about 4% for naive CD8, 2% to 2.5% for memory CD4, and about 0.36% for memory CD8.

Donors were healthy HIV-negative adults with no recently reported acute infections or vaccinations. Every donor was a Caucasian adult living in Nashville, Tennessee, USA. CD4+ T cells were enriched through magnetic negative selection, after which naive cells were positively selected on CD45RA and the remaining negative fraction served as the memory subset. After blood collection by leukapheresis, PBMCs were isolated using Ficoll-Histopaque density gradient centrifugation and then cryopreserved in the vapor phase of liquid nitrogen. Analytical flow cytometry was used to check the purity and quantity of every magnetically sorted T cell population. Genomic DNA was isolated from every sorted fraction and measured by UV absorbance on a Nanodrop 2000c. Including cysteine and phenylalanine, the CDR3 has 15 amino acids. The DNA shown is the 45-base CDR3, in frame from base 1. The germline V gene provides CDR1 MDHEN and CDR2 SYDVKM. After removal of 7 bases from V and 7 bases from J, the junction retains 12 bases not matched to a gene.

Using the deep immunoSEQ assay, multiplex PCR amplified TCR CDR3 regions from genomic DNA. For each cell subset, the extracted genomic DNA was distributed evenly across all wells of several immunoSEQ 96-well plates, and each plate served as one replicate. For sorted subsets, each replicate PCR was loaded with around 220 ng genomic DNA, equivalent to approximately 27,000 T cell genomes. Purified libraries were quantified with a Qubit 3.0 fluorometer, sized on a Bioanalyzer 2100, and re-quantified with the KAPA Library Quantification kit. Every immunoSEQ 96-well plate was sequenced on a dedicated single-read 150-cycle Illumina NextSeq 550 flow cell. The source study handled its data this way. Because the immunoSEQ output held only junctional sequences and lacked quality scores, the filtering could not match the filtering applied to full-length reads. To assign V/J genes and CDR3, sequences were annotated using PyIR, a Python wrapper for IgBLAST v1.9, with IMGT germline references. Reads were filtered out if the reads had weak V/J assignments (E-value above 1e-6), no CDR3, stop codons, out-of-frame junctions, or ambiguous translated residues. A V3J clonotype was defined by an identical inferred V gene, J gene, and CDR3 amino acid sequence. To compute the percentage overlap between repertoires, the number of shared unique clonotypes was divided by the size of the smaller repertoire. Richness of each repertoire was evaluated using RTK rarefaction, the Chao1 estimator, and Recon v2.1 estimates of unobserved clonotypes. OLGA was used to compute generation probabilities for all TCRbeta clonotypes that the gDNA method yielded from a handful of donors. TCRdb holds this immuneACCESS table with in-frame rearrangements only. Some clones are missing; in checked studies, unresolved V genes explain under half, and the rest has no known cause. The DNA gave D and trimming, while V, J and clone size come from that table. The sample table contains some 2.4 million clones; only one count was recorded for 90% to 95% of them. The top ten clones comprise approximately 0.36% of the sample.

The sequencing sample was made of naive CD4+ T cells from PBMCs. This specimen's cell subset or site label, per the study, means: CD45RA+ positively selected. This clonotype was obtained from a man between 18 and 29 years old in good health. Some clones in this sample may be carry-over from other donors' samples. The chain is made from TRBV28 and TRBJ2-2; TRBD2 lines up with 7 middle nucleotides. This receptor carries the CDR3 CASTASGKGNGELFF. The DNA is as follows: TGTGCCAGCACCGCCAGCGGGAAGGGGAACGGGGAGCTGTTTTTT.